This TCR beta chain was obtained from a study of blood T cells in healthy people across ages. It was with a sample-barcoded 5' primer and a J-beta primer mix that a second PCR of roughly 7 to 12 cycles was run. TCRdb re-called the 5' RACE reads with MiXCR, one entry per CDR3 protein. The sample consists of some 1.5 million distinct CDR3 sequences, over 25% of them appearing once. V shed 2 bases and J shed 7 bases, with 15 bases lying between them. Germline V CDR1 and CDR2: GTSNPN, SVGIG (reference sequence). The CDR3 spans 14 residues. Study results and limitations: In older individuals, TCR beta diversity per million T cells was lower, falling roughly linearly with age.

Of note for this clonotype: The antigen is not known.

The sequenced material came from blood. V and J are TRBV30 and TRBJ1-5; D might be TRBD1 (6 bases). The sequence derives from a woman aged 30 to 39 in good health. CDR3 bases: TGTGCCTGGAGTCCCAGAGGGGGACTCCAGCCCCAGCATTTT. This gives the protein CAWSPRGGLQPQHF.